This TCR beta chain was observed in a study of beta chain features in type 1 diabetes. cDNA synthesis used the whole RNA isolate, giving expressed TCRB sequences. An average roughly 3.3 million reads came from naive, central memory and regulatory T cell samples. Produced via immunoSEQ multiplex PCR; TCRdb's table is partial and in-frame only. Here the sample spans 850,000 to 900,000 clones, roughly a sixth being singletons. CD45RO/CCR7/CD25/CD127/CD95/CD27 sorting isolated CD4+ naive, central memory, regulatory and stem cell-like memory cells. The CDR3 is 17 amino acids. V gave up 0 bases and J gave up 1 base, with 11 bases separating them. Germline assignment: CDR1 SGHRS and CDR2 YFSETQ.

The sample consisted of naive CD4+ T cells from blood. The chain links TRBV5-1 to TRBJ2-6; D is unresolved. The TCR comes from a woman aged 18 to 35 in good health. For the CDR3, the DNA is TGCGCCAGCAGCTTGGCCGGAAGACCTTCTGGGGCCAACGTCCTGACTTTC. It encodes CASSLAGRPSGANVLTF.